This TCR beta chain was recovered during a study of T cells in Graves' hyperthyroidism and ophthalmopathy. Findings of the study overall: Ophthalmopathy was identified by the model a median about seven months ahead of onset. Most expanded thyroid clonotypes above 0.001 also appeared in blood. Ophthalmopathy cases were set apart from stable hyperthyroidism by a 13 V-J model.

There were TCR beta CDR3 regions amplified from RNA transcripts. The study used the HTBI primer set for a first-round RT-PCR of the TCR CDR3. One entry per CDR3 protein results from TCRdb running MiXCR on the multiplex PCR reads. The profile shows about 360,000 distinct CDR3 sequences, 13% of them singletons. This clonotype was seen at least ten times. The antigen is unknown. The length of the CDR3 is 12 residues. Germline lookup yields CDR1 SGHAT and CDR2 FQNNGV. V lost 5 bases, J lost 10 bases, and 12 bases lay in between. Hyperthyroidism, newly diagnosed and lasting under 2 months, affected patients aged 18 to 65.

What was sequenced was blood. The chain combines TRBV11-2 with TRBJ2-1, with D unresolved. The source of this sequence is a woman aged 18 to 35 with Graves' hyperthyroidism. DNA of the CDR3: TGTGCCAGCAGCCGTACCATCGACGAGCAGTTCTTC. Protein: CASSRTIDEQFF.